The 13 T cell receptor beta chains presented below share a single source sample, sequenced in a study of cytomegalovirus exposure and HLA in healthy donors. The study ran its PCR with 60 Vbeta and 13 Jbeta primers. Clones were read by immunoSEQ multiplex PCR, and TCRdb kept only the in-frame ones, dropping some. Of roughly 280,000 clones in the sample, around two thirds are singletons; the top ten hold over 2%. The sequenced sample consisted of PBMCs. All receptors come from a female donor in good health and CMV-seronegative.

The chain couples TRBV30 to TRBJ1-5, with 9 bases fitting TRBD1. Trimming cost V 6 bases and J 5 bases; bases outside gene matches: 2. The CDR3 is 12 residues long. CDR1 is GTSNPN, CDR2 SVGIG, per germline (reference sequence). The CDR3 reads CACGTGHQPQHF. The CDR3 DNA reads as TGTGCCTGTGGGACAGGGCATCAGCCCCAGCATTTT.

The genes are TRBV29-1 and TRBJ2-3; 10 bases fit TRBD1. This CDR3 region has 14 residues. The V and J ends lost 5 bases and 0 bases, in that order; junction bases with no gene match: 2. CDR1 is SQVTM, CDR2 ANQGSEA, per germline. CDR3 DNA: TGCAGCGTTCGACAGGGGGCGAGCACAGATACGCAGTATTTT. Its translation: CSVRQGASTDTQYF.

The rearrangement uses TRBV15 and TRBJ2-1, with D possibly TRBD2 on 5 matching bases. V shed 4 bases and J shed 0 bases, with 7 bases lying between them. Germline values: CDR1 LNHNV, CDR2 YYDKDF (reference sequence). This CDR3 has 14 residues. CDR3 region: CATSNGLSYNEQFF. The CDR3 nucleotides are TGTGCCACCAGCAACGGACTCTCCTACAATGAGCAGTTCTTC.

The chain joins TRBV6-1 to TRBJ2-7, with TRBD1 matching over 8 bases. This CDR3 contains 14 residues. Germline V gene data show CDR1 as MNHNS and CDR2 as SASEGT. V shed 8 bases, J shed 3 bases, and the junction held 9 bases outside the gene matches. The CDR3 region has the DNA TGTGCCAGCCGGAGGGGGGACAGGAGCTACGAGCAGTACTTC. Protein product: CASRRGDRSYEQYF.

This rearrangement joins TRBV2 to TRBJ2-7, with D unresolved. With 2 bases removed from V and 3 bases from J, the gap between germline ends came to 5 bases. CDR3 length: 12 residues. In germline, CDR1 is SNHLY, CDR2 FYNNEI. CDR3: CASSETIYEQYF. The DNA of the CDR3 is TGTGCCAGCAGTGAAACTATCTACGAGCAGTACTTC.

This clone showed up just once. The chain has TRBV4-1 and TRBJ2-1, with D possibly TRBD1 on 5 matching bases. The CDR3 runs 13 residues. Trimming removed 3 bases from V and 4 bases from J, with 7 bases in between. Germline loops: CDR1 MGHRA, CDR2 YSYEKL. CDR3 loop: CASSHDSYNEQFF. The CDR3 DNA follows: TGCGCCAGCAGCCACGACAGTTACAATGAGCAGTTCTTC.

Worth noting for this clone: One junction end does not reproduce the germline sequence, and a read error may be involved. The V gene is TRBV7-9, the J gene TRBJ2-2; D might be TRBD1 (6 bases). The CDR3 is 15 amino acids. Per the germline V gene, CDR1 is SEHNR and CDR2 is FQNEAQ (reference sequence). CDR3 protein: CSSSSKDRGTGELFF. For the CDR3, the DNA is TGTTCCAGCAGCTCCAAAGATAGGGGGACCGGGGAGCTGTTTTTT. The full variable domain, in which reference TRBV7-9 and TRBJ2-2 provide the parts outside the CDR3, is DTGVSQNPRHKITKRGQNVTFRCDPISEHNRLYWYRQTLGQGPEFLTYFQNEAQLEKSRLLSDRFSAERPKGSFSTLEIQRTEQGDSAMYLCSSSSKDRGTGELFFGEGSRLTVL.

This clone was observed a few times. Here the CDR3 DNA reads TGCGCCAGCAGCTACGGGACTAGCGGGAGCCGAGCAGATACGCAGTATTTT. This gives the protein CASSYGTSGSRADTQYF. The J gene is TRBJ2-3, the V gene TRBV5-1; 14 positions agree with TRBD2. Germline assignment: CDR1 SGHRS and CDR2 YFSETQ. Unmatched junction bases numbered 7, after V lost 3 bases and J lost 4 bases. This CDR3 is built from 17 residues.

This clone was counted once. The chain couples TRBV4-1 to TRBJ2-3; no firm D call. CDR3 size: 14 residues. The germline V and J ends were trimmed by 3 bases and 1 base, with 8 bases remaining between them. Germline CDR1 MGHRA, CDR2 YSYEKL. The CDR3 loop is CASSQADRTDTQYF. The CDR3, as DNA: TGCGCCAGCAGCCAGGCTGATCGCACAGATACGCAGTATTTT.

This sequence joins TRBV29-1 and TRBJ2-7; 13 nucleotides agree with TRBD2. In germline, CDR1 is SQVTM, CDR2 ANQGSEA. The CDR3 length is 13 residues. V shed 6 bases, J shed 5 bases, and the junction held 4 bases outside the gene matches. CDR3 sequence reads: CSVLGLAGDEQYF. In nucleotides, the CDR3 is TGCAGCGTCCTCGGACTAGCGGGAGACGAGCAGTACTTC.

With respect to this clone: This CDR3 is also generated by other DNA sequences in the sample. The chain couples TRBV6-5 to TRBJ2-5; possible D gene TRBD1, 6 bases. Germline V gene sequence: CDR1 MNHEY, CDR2 SVGAGI. The CDR3 runs to 13 residues. V shed 5 bases and J shed 1 base, with 8 bases lying between them. CDR3 in amino acids: CASSRTVQETQYF. CDR3 bases: TGTGCCAGCAGTCGGACAGTCCAAGAGACCCAGTACTTC.

The chain couples TRBV7-8 to TRBJ2-7; D is unresolved. Trimming left V 1 base short and J 3 bases short, with 7 bases between. Looked up from germline, CDR1 is SGHVS and CDR2 is FQNEAQ. This CDR3 spans 13 amino acids. The CDR3 here is CASSLDRVYEQYF. CDR3 in DNA: TGTGCCAGCAGCTTAGATCGGGTCTACGAGCAGTACTTC.

The chain uses TRBV27 and TRBJ1-2, with TRBD1 as a possible D gene (5 bases). The CDR3 sequence is 16 residues long. The germline V gene has CDR1 MNHEY and CDR2 SMNVEV (reference sequence). With 5 bases removed from V and 3 bases from J, the gap between germline ends came to 19 bases. The CDR3 DNA reads as TGTGCCAGCAGTCTCACCTTCACGGGGGACTACTATGGCTACACCTTC. Protein product: CASSLTFTGDYYGYTF.